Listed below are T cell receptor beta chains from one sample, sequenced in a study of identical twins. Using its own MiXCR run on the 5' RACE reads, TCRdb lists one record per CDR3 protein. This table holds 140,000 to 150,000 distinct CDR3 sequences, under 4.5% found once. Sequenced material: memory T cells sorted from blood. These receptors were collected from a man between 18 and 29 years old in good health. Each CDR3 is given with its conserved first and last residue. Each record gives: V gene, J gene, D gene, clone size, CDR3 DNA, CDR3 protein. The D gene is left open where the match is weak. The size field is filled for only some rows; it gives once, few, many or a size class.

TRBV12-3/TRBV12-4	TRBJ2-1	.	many	TGTGCCAGCAGTAACCGGGACCCCTATTACAATGAGCAGTTCTTC	CASSNRDPYYNEQFF
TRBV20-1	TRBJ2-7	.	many	TGCAGTGCTAGAGATCTTAGTCCCTACGAGCAGTACTTC	CSARDLSPYEQYF
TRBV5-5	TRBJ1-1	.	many	TGTGCCAGCAAGGAGAACACTGAAGCTTTCTTT	CASKENTEAFF
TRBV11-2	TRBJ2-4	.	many	TGTGCCAGCAGCCAAACGGACAGTCCCAAAAACATTCAGTACTTC	CASSQTDSPKNIQYF
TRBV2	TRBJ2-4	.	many	TGTGCCAGCAGTGAAGCGCAGAATAACATTCAGTACTTC	CASSEAQNNIQYF
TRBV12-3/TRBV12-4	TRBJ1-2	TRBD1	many	TGTGCCAGCAGTTATCAGGGGGGCTGGTATGGCTACACCTTC	CASSYQGGWYGYTF
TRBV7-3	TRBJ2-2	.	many	TGTGCCAGCAGCTCCGTAAGGGGCGGTGGCACCGGGGAGCTGTTTTTT	CASSSVRGGGTGELFF
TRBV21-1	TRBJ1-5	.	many	TGTGCCAGCCCCAATCAGCCCCAGCATTTT	CASPNQPQHF
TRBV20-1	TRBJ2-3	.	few	TGCAGTGCTGCCGGGGTGGTAGATACGCAGTATTTT	CSAAGVVDTQYF
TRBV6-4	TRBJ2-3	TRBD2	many	TGTGCCAGCAGTGAAGGACTAGCGGGAGGCGGAGATACGCAGTATTTT	CASSEGLAGGGDTQYF
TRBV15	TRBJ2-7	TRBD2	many	TGTGCCACCAGCCGGACTAGCGGGGGCTACGAGCAGTACTTC	CATSRTSGGYEQYF
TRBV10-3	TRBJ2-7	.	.	TGTGCCATCAGTGATATCTGGTCGTGGGAGCAGTACTTC	CAISDIWSWEQYF
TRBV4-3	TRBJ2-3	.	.	TGCGCCAGCAGCCAAGGGACGGGGATTACAGATACGCAGTATTTT	CASSQGTGITDTQYF
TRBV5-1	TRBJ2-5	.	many	TGCGCCAGCAGCTCCCGGACAGAAGAGACCCAGTACTTC	CASSSRTEETQYF
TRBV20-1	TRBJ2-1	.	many	TGCAGTGCTAACTCCGTAGGTGAGCAGTTCTTC	CSANSVGEQFF
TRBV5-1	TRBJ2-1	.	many	TGCGCCAGCAGCTTGAAGGCACCATCCAGCTCCTACAATGAGCAGTTCTTC	CASSLKAPSSSYNEQFF
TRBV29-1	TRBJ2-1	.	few	TGCAGCGTTGTCCTGAGGCAGGGAATAGTCAATGAGCAGTTCTTC	CSVVLRQGIVNEQFF
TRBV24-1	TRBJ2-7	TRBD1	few	TGTGCCACCAGTGATACGGGACAGGGTTCCTACGAGCAGTACTTC	CATSDTGQGSYEQYF
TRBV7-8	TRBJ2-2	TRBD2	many	TGTGCCAGCAGCGAGAGACTAGCGGCTAACTTAAACACCGGGGAGCTGTTTTTT	CASSERLAANLNTGELFF
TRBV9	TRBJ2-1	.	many	TGTGCCAGCAGACGAATGGGGGGGGCCGGGAATGAGCAGTTCTTC	CASRRMGGAGNEQFF
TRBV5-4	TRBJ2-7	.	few	TGTGCCAGCAGCTTGAGTCAGGGGGGCTCCTACGAGCAGTACTTC	CASSLSQGGSYEQYF
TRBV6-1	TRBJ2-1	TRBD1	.	TGTGCCAGCAGTCAAGGGACAGGGGGTAAGCAGTTCTTC	CASSQGTGGKQFF
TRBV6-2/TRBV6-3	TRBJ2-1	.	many	TGTGCCAGCAGTTACTCTAGGGGCCAGCAGTTCTTC	CASSYSRGQQFF
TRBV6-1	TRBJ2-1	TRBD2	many	TGTGCCAGCAGTATCATTGGACTAGCGGGACACAATGAGCAGTTCTTC	CASSIIGLAGHNEQFF
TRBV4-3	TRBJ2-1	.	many	TGCGCCAGCAGCCAAGATCTGTTGTTATACTCCTACAATGAGCAGTTCTTC	CASSQDLLLYSYNEQFF
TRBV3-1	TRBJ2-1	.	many	TGTGCCAGCAGCCAGGACTACTCTTACAATGAGCAGTTCTTC	CASSQDYSYNEQFF
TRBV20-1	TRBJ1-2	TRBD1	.	TGCAGTGCTCCCCGGGGAGGGGGCGCCAGCTATGGCTACACCTTC	CSAPRGGGASYGYTF
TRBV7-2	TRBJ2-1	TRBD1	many	TGTGCCAGCAGCTTAGTTGGGACAGGGTTATACAATGAGCAGTTCTTC	CASSLVGTGLYNEQFF
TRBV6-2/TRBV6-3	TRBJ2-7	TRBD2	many	TGTGCCAGCAGAACCGGGACTAGCGGGAGAGCGAAGGAGCAGTACTTC	CASRTGTSGRAKEQYF
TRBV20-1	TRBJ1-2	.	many	TGCAGTGCTCGGACGGACTATGGCTACACCTTC	CSARTDYGYTF
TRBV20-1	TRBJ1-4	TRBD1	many	TGCAGTGCTAGGTACAGGGGAGGCGAAAAACTGTTTTTT	CSARYRGGEKLFF
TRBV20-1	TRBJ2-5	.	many	TGCAGTGCTAGCCCCGGGACGCAGGAGGAGACCCAGTACTTC	CSASPGTQEETQYF
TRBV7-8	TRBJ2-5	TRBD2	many	TGTGCCAGCAAGGGGCGGGGGGTGGCAAAACGGTACTTC	CASKGRGVAKRYF
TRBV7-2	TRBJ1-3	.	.	TGTGCCAGCAGCGTCGGGGGACGTACGAGCTCTGGAAACACCATATATTTT	CASSVGGRTSSGNTIYF
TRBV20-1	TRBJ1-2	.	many	TGCAGTGCTAGAGTTCCGCAGAACTATTATACCACCTTC	CSARVPQNYYTTF
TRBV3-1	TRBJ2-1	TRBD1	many	TGTGCCAGCAGCCAAGATGGACGGACAGGGGACTACAATGAGCAGTTCTTC	CASSQDGRTGDYNEQFF
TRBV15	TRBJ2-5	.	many	TGTGCCACCCAGCGAGGCCAAGAGACCCAGTACTTC	CATQRGQETQYF
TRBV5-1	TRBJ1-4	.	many	TGCGCCAGCAGCTCCGCGCCTAATGAAAAACTGTTTTTT	CASSSAPNEKLFF
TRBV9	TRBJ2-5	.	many	TGTGCCAGCAGCGCGGGACCGCGCCAAGAGACCCAGTACTTC	CASSAGPRQETQYF
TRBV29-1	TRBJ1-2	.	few	TGCAGCGGTGAACTGGGATCACCTTCCTATGGCTACACCTTC	CSGELGSPSYGYTF
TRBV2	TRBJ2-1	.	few	TGTGCCAGCAGTGCGGATTTTGGTGAGCAGTTCTTC	CASSADFGEQFF
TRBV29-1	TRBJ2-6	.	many	TGCAGCGTTTACTTCTCTGGGGCCAACGTCCTGACTTTC	CSVYFSGANVLTF